The T cell receptor (beta chain) under discussion was sequenced for a study of CD8 T cells in ankylosing spondylitis. With respect to this clonotype: Its matching antigen is unknown. A read error may be the cause here, since a much bigger clone is one base away.

In making TCR beta libraries, quantitative 5'-RACE with molecular barcodes was used. TCRdb analysed the 5' RACE reads with MiXCR anew, one entry per CDR3 protein. The table has about 500,000 distinct CDR3 sequences, 12% seen once. Study-wide findings and caveats: What seemed typical of ankylosing spondylitis blood was a TCR beta motif built from several highly homologous variants.

Germline CDR1 SGHRS, CDR2 YFSETQ. The length of the CDR3 is 15 residues. The rearrangement uses TRBV5-1 and TRBJ1-5; 9 nucleotides line up with TRBD1. The source material was blood, either unsorted or a sorted T cell fraction (not recorded which). The TCR originated in a male donor with ankylosing spondylitis. The CDR3 loop reads CACSLLTGGYQPQHF. The CDR3, as DNA: TGCGCCTGCAGCTTGTTGACAGGGGGGTATCAGCCCCAGCATTTT.